This entry lists 32 T cell receptor beta chains sequenced from one sample in a study of control samples from healthy donors and cancer patients. Clones were sequenced by immunoSEQ multiplex PCR, and TCRdb holds only the in-frame ones, with some missing. The sample shows tens of thousands of clones, 87% of them seen only once. Sample: blood. The receptors shown here come from a woman between 50 and 59 years old in good health.

The chain uses TRBV5-6 and TRBJ1-2; maybe TRBD1 (5 bases). Trimming pared 2 bases from V and 3 bases from J, leaving 14 bases between. Germline CDR1 reads SGHDT; CDR2 reads YYEEEE. The CDR3 is 15 residues long. CDR3 sequence: CASSFYVDSYYGYTF. The DNA for the CDR3 is TGTGCCAGCAGCTTTTATGTCGACAGCTACTATGGCTACACCTTC. Filled out from reference TRBV5-6 and TRBJ1-2, the complete variable domain reads DAGVTQSPTHLIKTRGQQVTLRCSPKSGHDTVSWYQQALGQGPQFIFQYYEEEERQRGNFPDRFSGHQFPNYSSELNVNALLLGDSALYLCASSFYVDSYYGYTFGSGTRLTVV.

The genes are TRBV15 and TRBJ2-2, with D possibly being TRBD1 or TRBD2 (5 bases each). With 3 bases removed from V and 8 bases from J, the gap between germline ends came to 7 bases. The CDR3 length is 12 residues. The germline CDR1 and CDR2 sequences are LNHNV and YYDKDF (reference sequence). The CDR3 DNA sequence: TGTGCCACCAGCAGGGGGGAAGGGGAGCTGTTTTTT. Translating it yields CATSRGEGELFF.

This clone was picked up one time. This chain connects TRBV19 to TRBJ1-1; D not certain. CDR3 length equals 13 residues. V gave up 5 bases and J gave up 1 base, with 8 bases separating them. Germline V gives CDR1 LNHDA, CDR2 SQIVND (reference sequence). The CDR3 loop reads CASSLEANTEAFF. CDR3 bases: TGTGCCAGTAGTCTCGAAGCGAACACTGAAGCTTTCTTT.

The chain uses TRBV5-1 and TRBJ1-4; D unclear. This CDR3 contains 13 residues. Germline V gene lookup returns CDR1 SGHRS and CDR2 YFSETQ. Trimming stripped 3 bases from V and 8 bases from J, with 11 bases between. This CDR3 is CASSSNPGEKLFF. In nucleotides, the CDR3 is TGCGCCAGCAGCTCTAATCCGGGGGAAAAACTGTTTTTT.

For this clone: Given the absence of the conserved phenylalanine or tryptophan at the CDR3 end, a read error is likely. The chain carries TRBV30 and TRBJ1-2, with 8 bases lining up with TRBD1. With V trimmed by 5 bases and J by 4 bases, 6 bases remained unmatched. Germline V gene sequence: CDR1 GTSNPN, CDR2 SVGIG (reference sequence). This CDR3 region has 13 residues. The chain's CDR3 is CAWVGTGGYGYTL. For the CDR3, the DNA is TGTGCCTGGGTTGGGACAGGCGGCTATGGCTACACCCTC.

The chain combines TRBV5-1 with TRBJ2-5; D gene ambiguous. The CDR3 is 13 residues long. V gave up 4 bases and J gave up 5 bases, with 12 bases separating them. Germline-derived CDR1 and CDR2 are SGHRS and YFSETQ. CDR3 sequence reads: CASSALSVETQYF. The CDR3 nucleotides read TGCGCCAGCAGCGCCCTGTCGGTGGAGACCCAGTACTTC.

The DNA of the CDR3 is TGTGCCAGCAGTCTTTCGGACGGAACCTATGGCTACACCTTC. It is translated as CASSLSDGTYGYTF. The rearrangement joins TRBV28 to TRBJ1-2; D gene ambiguous. Between the trimmed V and J ends, which lost 5 bases and 4 bases, there was a span of 14 bases. The CDR3 extends over 14 amino acids. Germline CDR1 MDHEN, CDR2 SYDVKM.

V and J are TRBV11-2 and TRBJ1-1; D not resolved. The CDR3 totals 12 residues. CDR1 is SGHAT, CDR2 FQNNGV, per germline. Trimming pared 6 bases from V and 4 bases from J, leaving 9 bases between. CDR3 nucleotides: TGTGCCAGCAGGAAAGGGAGCACTGAAGCTTTCTTT. Residues: CASRKGSTEAFF.

J is TRBJ2-1 and V is TRBV28; the match to TRBD2 covers 9 bases. This CDR3 region has 17 residues. The germline V gene has CDR1 MDHEN and CDR2 SYDVKM. The V and J ends lost 2 bases and 0 bases, in that order; junction bases with no gene match: 5. The CDR3 coding sequence is TGTGCCAGCAGTTTACAGCGGGAGGCACCCTCCTACAATGAGCAGTTCTTC. This encodes CASSLQREAPSYNEQFF.

The rearrangement uses TRBV6-5 and TRBJ2-1; D gene uncertain. The germline V and J ends were trimmed by 2 bases and 6 bases, with 2 bases remaining between them. CDR1 MNHEY and CDR2 SVGAGI come from the germline V gene. The CDR3 contains 11 residues. The CDR3 sequence: CASSYGNEQFF. The CDR3 nucleotides are TGTGCCAGCAGTTACGGCAATGAGCAGTTCTTC.

The rearrangement joins TRBV12-3 or TRBV12-4 to TRBJ1-2, with unresolved D. V was trimmed by 3 bases and J by 7 bases, leaving 12 bases between them. The CDR3 contains 13 residues. CDR3 nucleotide sequence: TGTGCCAGCAGTTTGTTAAGGGCTACTGGCTACACCTTC. It translates to CASSLLRATGYTF.

The genes are TRBV6-5 and TRBJ1-6; D is unclear. Trimming cost V 6 bases and J 6 bases, with 6 bases left between them. The CDR3 spans 12 residues. CDR1 MNHEY and CDR2 SVGAGI come from the germline V gene. Here the CDR3 reads CASRLANSPLHF. The CDR3 DNA follows: TGTGCCAGCAGGCTCGCTAATTCACCCCTCCACTTT.

V is TRBV14 and J is TRBJ2-2, with TRBD1 matching over 10 bases. There are 17 residues in the CDR3. With V trimmed by 4 bases and J by 4 bases, 9 bases remained unmatched. Germline CDR1 reads SGHDN; CDR2 reads FVKESK. The CDR3 protein is CASSRLWTGGSTGELFF. The CDR3 DNA follows: TGTGCCAGCAGCCGCCTTTGGACAGGGGGTTCCACCGGGGAGCTGTTTTTT. Filled out from reference TRBV14 and TRBJ2-2, the complete variable domain reads EAGVTQFPSHSVIEKGQTVTLRCDPISGHDNLYWYRRVMGKEIKFLLHFVKESKQDESGMPNNRFLAERTGGTYSTLKVQPAELEDSGVYFCASSRLWTGGSTGELFFGEGSRLTVL.

The V gene is TRBV7-9, the J gene TRBJ2-7; 9 bases fit TRBD1. This CDR3 spans 12 amino acids. Losses at the gene ends were 7 bases for V and 5 bases for J; bases not matched to a gene: 3. Germline V lookup: CDR1 SEHNR, CDR2 FQNEAQ (reference sequence). The CDR3 reads CASTRTGDEQYF. CDR3 in DNA: TGTGCCAGCACCAGGACAGGGGACGAGCAGTACTTC.

The gene calls are TRBV2 and TRBJ1-6; tentative D call: TRBD1 (6 bases). V lost 6 bases and J 5 bases, leaving 17 bases between the germline ends. Germline V gene data show CDR1 as SNHLY and CDR2 as FYNNEI. The CDR3 runs to 16 residues. CDR3 in DNA: TGTGCCAGCAGAGGGGGGCTAGGGAGCGATAATTCACCCCTCCACTTT. This encodes CASRGGLGSDNSPLHF.

The chain carries TRBV14 and TRBJ2-5, with D perhaps TRBD2 (6 bases). The V end lost 2 bases, the J end lost 2 bases, and 12 bases lay between the germline ends. The CDR3 runs 15 residues. CDR1 is SGHDN and CDR2 is FVKESK in the germline V gene. The CDR3 reads CASSQLGGKQETQYF. The CDR3 DNA follows: TGTGCCAGCAGCCAACTAGGAGGGAAGCAAGAGACCCAGTACTTC. Full variable domain (remainder filled in from reference TRBV14 and TRBJ2-5): EAGVTQFPSHSVIEKGQTVTLRCDPISGHDNLYWYRRVMGKEIKFLLHFVKESKQDESGMPNNRFLAERTGGTYSTLKVQPAELEDSGVYFCASSQLGGKQETQYFGPGTRLLVL.

This chain joins TRBV18 and TRBJ2-5; D ambiguous. There are 14 residues in the CDR3. CDR1 is KGHSH, CDR2 LQKENI, per germline. Trimming stripped 3 bases from V and 2 bases from J, with 10 bases between. The DNA for the CDR3 is TGTGCCAGCTCACCTCCCAATCTACAAGAGACCCAGTACTTC. Its protein product is CASSPPNLQETQYF.

The V call is TRBV7-3, the J call TRBJ2-5; 8 nucleotides align to TRBD1. In germline, CDR1 is SGHTA, CDR2 FQGTGA. The CDR3 length is 14 residues. With 5 bases clipped from V and 2 bases from J, the junction kept 4 bases outside the gene matches. For the CDR3, the DNA is TGTGCCAGCAGCAAGACAGGGGTACAAGAGACCCAGTACTTC. It encodes CASSKTGVQETQYF.

There are a few counts of this clone. The chain recombines TRBV12-5 with TRBJ1-5; TRBD1 might be the D (5 bases). Trimming left V 1 base short and J 3 bases short, with 19 bases between. In germline, CDR1 is LGHNT, CDR2 FRNRAP. The CDR3 sequence is 18 residues long. The CDR3 nucleotides read TGTGCTAGTGGTTTGGCAAGGGAGGCGGGACGAGACAATCAGCCCCAGCATTTT. Residues: CASGLAREAGRDNQPQHF.

The gene calls are TRBV7-8 and TRBJ2-3, with D perhaps being TRBD1 or TRBD2 (5 bases each). Germline assignment: CDR1 SGHVS and CDR2 FQNEAQ. The CDR3 is 17 amino acids. The V end was cut by 6 bases, the J end by 0 bases, with 19 bases between. The CDR3 protein is CASRTPEGLPSTDTQYF. The DNA for the CDR3 is TGTGCCAGCAGGACACCCGAGGGGTTACCTAGCACAGATACGCAGTATTTT.

V gene TRBV3-1 (or the pseudogene TRBV3-2) combines with J gene TRBJ1-1; D gene uncertain. In germline, CDR1 is LGHDT, CDR2 YNNKEL (reference sequence). Trimming took 0 bases from V and 4 from J, leaving 18 bases between them. The CDR3 consists of 17 residues. Here the CDR3 reads CASSQDRGVPGGTEAFF. The CDR3 DNA reads TGTGCCAGCAGCCAAGATCGTGGGGTTCCGGGAGGCACTGAAGCTTTCTTT.

A remark on this clone: The same CDR3 can be traced to other DNA sequences in this sample. The chain links TRBV3-1 (or the pseudogene TRBV3-2) to TRBJ2-2; unclear D gene. CDR1 LGHDT and CDR2 YNNKEL come from the germline V gene (reference sequence). The V gene lost 3 bases and the J gene lost 3 bases, with 5 bases spanning the gap. The CDR3 extends over 13 amino acids. CDR3 in amino acids: CASSQAHTGELFF. CDR3 sequence (DNA): TGTGCCAGCAGCCAGGCCCACACCGGGGAGCTGTTTTTT.

The genes are TRBV7-9 and TRBJ1-1; D is undetermined. The CDR3 sequence is 15 residues long. Trimming removed 0 bases from V and 3 bases from J, with 11 bases in between. Germline loops: CDR1 SEHNR, CDR2 FQNEAQ (reference sequence). CDR3 sequence (DNA): TGTGCCAGCAGCTTAGCGCCCGGATCGGACACTGAAGCTTTCTTT. Encoded protein: CASSLAPGSDTEAFF.

The chain has TRBV10-3 and TRBJ1-1; D gene unclear. V lost 6 bases and J lost 3, with 8 bases in between. Germline assignment: CDR1 ENHRY and CDR2 SYGVKD. There are 12 residues in the CDR3. The CDR3 sequence: CAISRTDTEAFF. CDR3 nucleotides: TGTGCCATCAGCCGGACCGACACTGAAGCTTTCTTT.

By its share, this clone is medium-sized. V gene TRBV28 combines with J gene TRBJ2-3; 9 bases align to TRBD2. CDR1 is MDHEN and CDR2 is SYDVKM in the germline V gene. The CDR3 has 17 amino acids. J lost 3 bases, V lost 5 bases, and 12 bases had no gene match. The chain's CDR3 is CASSRRGTSHITDTQYF. CDR3 bases: TGTGCCAGCAGTCGGCGGGGGACTAGCCACATTACAGATACGCAGTATTTT. Using reference TRBV28 and TRBJ2-3 for the parts outside the CDR3, the full variable domain is DVKVTQSSRYLVKRTGEKVFLECVQDMDHENMFWYRQDPGLGLRLIYFSYDVKMKEKGDIPEGYSVSREKKERFSLILESASTNQTSMYLCASSRRGTSHITDTQYFGPGTRLTVL.

V is TRBV18 and J is TRBJ1-2; D call uncertain. The CDR3 loop spans 12 amino acids. Germline lookup yields CDR1 KGHSH and CDR2 LQKENI. V lost 4 bases and J lost 4, with 7 bases in between. The CDR3 DNA is TGTGCCAGCTCACTGCGGAGCTATGGCTACACCTTC. Encoded protein: CASSLRSYGYTF.

This clone was counted between two and nine times. The chain combines TRBV18 with TRBJ2-7; 11 bases map to TRBD2. J lost 5 bases, V lost 0 bases, and 6 bases had no gene match. Germline CDR1 KGHSH, CDR2 LQKENI. The CDR3 loop spans 16 amino acids. The CDR3 loop reads CASSPPTSGSFDEQYF. The CDR3 DNA is TGTGCCAGCTCACCACCCACTAGCGGGAGTTTCGACGAGCAGTACTTC. The full variable domain, completed using reference TRBV18 and TRBJ2-7, is NAGVMQNPRHLVRRRGQEARLRCSPMKGHSHVYWYRQLPEEGLKFMVYLQKENIIDESGMPKERFSAEFPKEGPSILRIQQVVRGDSAAYFCASSPPTSGSFDEQYFGPGTRLTVT.

The rearrangement uses TRBV28 and TRBJ2-1; TRBD2 might be the D (5 bases). The CDR3 has 15 amino acids. The germline gives CDR1 MDHEN, CDR2 SYDVKM. Trimming cost V 7 bases and J 4 bases, with 17 bases left between them. DNA for the CDR3: TGTGCCAGCAACCCGAAGCGGCGTAATTACAATGAGCAGTTCTTC. Amino acids: CASNPKRRNYNEQFF. Filled out from reference TRBV28 and TRBJ2-1, the complete variable domain reads DVKVTQSSRYLVKRTGEKVFLECVQDMDHENMFWYRQDPGLGLRLIYFSYDVKMKEKGDIPEGYSVSREKKERFSLILESASTNQTSMYLCASNPKRRNYNEQFFGPGTRLTVL.

This chain uses TRBV7-6 with TRBJ2-5, with no clear D. V lost 4 bases and J lost 7, with 13 bases in between. The CDR3 is made up of 13 amino acids. Germline assignment: CDR1 SGHVS and CDR2 FNYEAQ. The CDR3 DNA reads TGTGCCAGCAGCTCCAATCCCCGGGCGACCCAGTACTTC. Translated: CASSSNPRATQYF.

This rearrangement joins TRBV12-3 or TRBV12-4 to TRBJ2-7; D possibly corresponds to TRBD2 (5 bases). This CDR3 is 13 amino acids long. The V end was cut by 7 bases, the J end by 1 base, with 11 bases between. The CDR3 bases are TGTGCCAGCACCCACCGAGGGTCCTACGAGCAGTACTTC. Its translation: CASTHRGSYEQYF.

The rearrangement uses TRBV2 and TRBJ1-5, with D uncertain. The V end lost 8 bases, the J end lost 0 bases, and 11 bases lay between the germline ends. From germline, CDR1 is SNHLY and CDR2 FYNNEI. The CDR3 loop spans 14 amino acids. The CDR3 DNA reads TGTGCCAGCTTGCTAGGTCCTAGCAATCAGCCCCAGCATTTT. It is translated as CASLLGPSNQPQHF.

The V gene is TRBV15, the J gene TRBJ2-2, with D tentatively TRBD1 (6 bases). The germline CDR1 and CDR2 sequences are LNHNV and YYDKDF (reference sequence). Trimming left V 2 bases short and J 3 bases short, with 7 bases between. CDR3 length: 14 amino acids. The CDR3: CATSRTGYTGELFF. CDR3 nucleotides: TGTGCCACCAGCAGAACAGGGTACACCGGGGAGCTGTTTTTT.